A selection of T cell receptor beta chains follows, all from one sample in a study of blood T cells in healthy people across ages. TCRdb analysed the 5' RACE reads with MiXCR anew, one entry per CDR3 protein. The table has around 800,000 distinct CDR3 sequences, about a quarter seen once. These same data were also listed under a study on T cells of mothers and their children.

The source material was blood. These receptors originate from a boy under 18 in good health. Each CDR3 is given with its conserved first and last residue. D genes are given only for firm matches. The size field is filled for only some rows; it gives once, few, many or a size class.

v_call: TRBV6-5; d_call: TRBD1; j_call: TRBJ2-5; clone_size: -; cdr3_aa: CASSSPTGTGETQYF; cdr3_nt: TGTGCCAGCAGTTCGCCGACAGGGACCGGAGAGACCCAGTACTTC
v_call: TRBV15; d_call: TRBD1; j_call: TRBJ2-5; clone_size: -; cdr3_aa: CATSRDLGQGAGETQYF; cdr3_nt: TGTGCCACCAGCAGAGATCTAGGGCAGGGGGCAGGAGAGACCCAGTACTTC
v_call: TRBV6-5; d_call: -; j_call: TRBJ1-2; clone_size: few; cdr3_aa: CASSYGVTGGYTF; cdr3_nt: TGTGCCAGCAGTTACGGGGTCACCGGTGGCTACACCTTC
v_call: TRBV5-1; d_call: -; j_call: TRBJ2-3; clone_size: -; cdr3_aa: CASSLAWSNTDTQYF; cdr3_nt: TGCGCCAGCAGCTTGGCATGGTCTAACACAGATACGCAGTATTTT
v_call: TRBV14; d_call: -; j_call: TRBJ2-1; clone_size: few; cdr3_aa: CASSLEGTASYNEQFF; cdr3_nt: TGTGCCAGCAGCCTCGAGGGGACGGCGTCCTACAATGAGCAGTTCTTC
v_call: TRBV6-4; d_call: -; j_call: TRBJ2-5; clone_size: -; cdr3_aa: CASSESGTQEETQYF; cdr3_nt: TGTGCCAGCAGTGAGTCCGGGACTCAAGAAGAGACCCAGTACTTC
v_call: TRBV6-5; d_call: TRBD1; j_call: TRBJ2-7; clone_size: -; cdr3_aa: CASSFSRGRGEQYF; cdr3_nt: TGTGCCAGCAGTTTTAGCAGGGGGCGAGGAGAGCAGTACTTC
v_call: TRBV20-1; d_call: -; j_call: TRBJ1-2; clone_size: few; cdr3_aa: CSAGDGNSYGYTF; cdr3_nt: TGCAGTGCTGGGGACGGAAATTCCTATGGCTACACCTTC
v_call: TRBV7-2; d_call: -; j_call: TRBJ1-2; clone_size: -; cdr3_aa: CASRQGQLNYGYTF; cdr3_nt: TGTGCCAGCAGACAAGGACAGTTGAACTATGGCTACACCTTC
v_call: TRBV6-6; d_call: TRBD1; j_call: TRBJ1-4; clone_size: few; cdr3_aa: CASKLTGYTHNEKLFF; cdr3_nt: TGTGCCAGCAAATTGACAGGGTACACACACAATGAAAAACTGTTTTTT
v_call: TRBV6-5; d_call: -; j_call: TRBJ1-2; clone_size: -; cdr3_aa: CASSFRGEGSYGYTF; cdr3_nt: TGTGCCAGCTCCTTCCGAGGGGAGGGGAGCTATGGCTACACCTTC
v_call: TRBV27; d_call: -; j_call: TRBJ2-5; clone_size: -; cdr3_aa: CASSLRPLETQYF; cdr3_nt: TGTGCCAGCAGTTTAAGGCCCTTAGAGACCCAGTACTTC
v_call: TRBV4-1; d_call: -; j_call: TRBJ2-3; clone_size: -; cdr3_aa: CASSQSWYTDTQYF; cdr3_nt: TGCGCCAGCAGTCAAAGCTGGTACACAGATACGCAGTATTTT
v_call: TRBV13; d_call: TRBD1; j_call: TRBJ2-3; clone_size: many; cdr3_aa: CASSMQGAADTQYF; cdr3_nt: TGTGCCAGCTCCATGCAGGGGGCAGCAGATACGCAGTATTTT
v_call: TRBV6-5; d_call: TRBD1; j_call: TRBJ1-4; clone_size: many; cdr3_aa: CASSWDRANEKLFF; cdr3_nt: TGTGCCAGCAGTTGGGACAGGGCTAATGAAAAACTGTTTTTT
v_call: TRBV6-1; d_call: -; j_call: TRBJ2-3; clone_size: few; cdr3_aa: CASSPLKGFDSTDTQYF; cdr3_nt: TGTGCCAGCAGCCCGTTAAAAGGTTTCGACAGCACAGATACGCAGTATTTT
v_call: TRBV29-1; d_call: -; j_call: TRBJ2-1; clone_size: -; cdr3_aa: CSVAGHPNEQFF; cdr3_nt: TGCAGCGTCGCCGGACACCCCAATGAGCAGTTCTTC
v_call: TRBV28; d_call: TRBD1; j_call: TRBJ1-2; clone_size: few; cdr3_aa: CASGTGIYYGYTF; cdr3_nt: TGTGCCAGCGGGACAGGGATATACTATGGCTACACCTTC
v_call: TRBV20-1; d_call: -; j_call: TRBJ1-2; clone_size: -; cdr3_aa: CSASSGYGYTF; cdr3_nt: TGCAGTGCTAGTTCAGGGTATGGCTACACCTTC
v_call: TRBV7-9; d_call: TRBD2; j_call: TRBJ2-1; clone_size: -; cdr3_aa: CASSSTSGNNEQFF; cdr3_nt: TGTGCCAGCAGCTCGACTAGCGGGAATAATGAGCAGTTCTTC